These T cell receptor beta chains were read from a single sample in a study of cytomegalovirus exposure and HLA in healthy donors. Profiling relied on immunoSEQ multiplex PCR, and the TCRdb table lists in-frame clones only, not all of them. The table includes about 120,000 clones, approximately 78% detected once. The source material was PBMCs. These receptors were taken from a man aged 30-40 years in good health and CMV-seropositive. The CDR3 runs from the conserved cysteine through the conserved F or W. A D gene is named only where the DNA matches it firmly. Not every row has a clone size; where given, it reads once, few, many or a size class.

j_call v_call clone_size d_call cdr3_nt cdr3_aa
TRBJ2-1 TRBV11-1 . . TGTGCCAGCAGCCCACGTGGACACCTGTACAATGAGCAGTTCTTC CASSPRGHLYNEQFF
TRBJ2-1 TRBV10-3 few . TGTGCCATCACAGAAGGCAGGGGATACAATGAGCAGTTCTTC CAITEGRGYNEQFF
TRBJ1-4 TRBV29-1 . . TGCAGCGTAGGAATACAGCCGAATGAAAAACTGTTTTTT CSVGIQPNEKLFF
TRBJ1-1 TRBV5-6 . . TGTGCCAGCAGCTTGGTGGCGGGGACTTGGAACACTGAAGCTTTCTTT CASSLVAGTWNTEAFF
TRBJ1-1 TRBV7-2 . . TGTGCCAGCAGCCCACTAATTCCCCCCAACCCCACTGAAGCTTTCTTT CASSPLIPPNPTEAFF
TRBJ1-2 TRBV2 . . TGTGCCAGCAATCGACAGAGCTATGGCTACACCTTC CASNRQSYGYTF
TRBJ2-5 TRBV7-9 . TRBD2 TGTGCCAGCAGCTTAAAAAGCGGGAGGACCAAAGAGACCCAGTACTTC CASSLKSGRTKETQYF
TRBJ2-3 TRBV6-4 . TRBD2 TGTGCCAGCAGTGACGGGAGGGACGCAGATACGCAGTATTTT CASSDGRDADTQYF
TRBJ2-1 TRBV29-1 . . TGCAGCTGCGGAGGGTATGAGCAGTTCTTC CSCGGYEQFF
TRBJ2-5 TRBV2 once TRBD2 TGTGCCGGGGCCGCGGGACTAGCGATGGAGACCCAGTACTTC CAGAAGLAMETQYF
TRBJ2-1 TRBV27 . . TGTGCCAGCAGTTTTGGTGTCAGCTCCTACAATGAGCAGTTCTTC CASSFGVSSYNEQFF
TRBJ2-1 TRBV5-3 . TRBD1 TGTGCCAGAAGCCAGGACAGGGTGGAGAATGAGCAGTTCTTC CARSQDRVENEQFF
TRBJ2-7 TRBV7-2 . . TGTGCCAGCAGCCGTATGGGGGGTCGGGAAGCCTACGAGCAGTACTTC CASSRMGGREAYEQYF
TRBJ1-3 TRBV18 . . TGTGCCAGCTCACCTGAGAGCTCTGGAAACACCATATATTTT CASSPESSGNTIYF
TRBJ2-2 TRBV27 . TRBD1 TGTGCCAGCAGTTTCACATTCGGGACAGCGAACACCGGGGAGCTGTTTTTT CASSFTFGTANTGELFF
TRBJ2-2 TRBV7-6 . TRBD2 TGTGCCAGCAGCCCTAGGTTAGCGGGATCATCGGCCGGGGAGCTGTTTTTT CASSPRLAGSSAGELFF
TRBJ2-5 TRBV2 once . TGTGCCAGTGTCGGGGTAAGGCAAGAGACCCAGTACTTC CASVGVRQETQYF
TRBJ2-7 TRBV9 . TRBD2 TGTGCCAGCAGCGCGGGAGGGGCGTCAAGCTCCTACGAGCAGTACTTC CASSAGGASSSYEQYF
TRBJ1-2 TRBV7-9 . . TGTGCCAGCAGTTTTATCTTCTATGGCTACACCTTC CASSFIFYGYTF
TRBJ2-7 TRBV28 . . TGTGCCAGCAGAGGGGTACTTGTTAACGAGCAGTACTTC CASRGVLVNEQYF
TRBJ2-7 TRBV7-2 . . TGTGCCAGCAGCTTAGGGGGCCTTAAATACGAGCAGTACTTC CASSLGGLKYEQYF
TRBJ2-1 TRBV5-4 once . TGTGCCAGCAGCTTGGGTGGTGGGACATCCTACTCCTACAATGAGCAGTTCTTC CASSLGGGTSYSYNEQFF
TRBJ2-3 TRBV7-2 . . TGTGCCAGCAGCTCCCGGACACGGGATACGCAGTATTTT CASSSRTRDTQYF
TRBJ2-7 TRBV19 . TRBD2 TGTGCCAGTAGTATTCTAGCGGGAGCCTTTAATGAGCAGTACTTC CASSILAGAFNEQYF
TRBJ1-3 TRBV6-1 . TRBD1 TGTGCCAGCAGTCCCGGGACAGGGTTTGGAAACACCATATATTTT CASSPGTGFGNTIYF
TRBJ2-7 TRBV5-6 . . TGTGCCAGCAGTTCGGGACACCATTTCTACGAGCAGTACTTC CASSSGHHFYEQYF
TRBJ2-7 TRBV28 . . TGTGCCAGCACCCCACGGAGATCTCGAGGCGAGCAGTACTTC CASTPRRSRGEQYF
TRBJ2-7 TRBV5-1 . TRBD2 TGCGCCAGCACCCGGTCTAGCGGGAGTTCGACGCAGTACTTC CASTRSSGSSTQYF
TRBJ1-5 TRBV6-1 few . TGTGCCAGCAGTGTACAGGGCGGAAATCAGCCCCAGCATTTT CASSVQGGNQPQHF
TRBJ1-1 TRBV5-1 . TRBD1 TGCGCCAGCAGCTTCGGGACAGGCGTAAACACTGAAGCTTTCTTT CASSFGTGVNTEAFF
TRBJ2-3 TRBV6-6 . . TGTGCCAGCACCCAGACGATGCTAGGCTGGGATACGCAGTATTTT CASTQTMLGWDTQYF
TRBJ1-2 TRBV10-3 few TRBD1 TGTGCCATCAGGGGGGAGACAGGGCGGAATTATGGCTACACCTTC CAIRGETGRNYGYTF
TRBJ2-7 TRBV7-8 . TRBD1 TGTGCCAGCAGCCCACGGACAGGGCTCAACGAGCAGTACTTC CASSPRTGLNEQYF
TRBJ2-4 TRBV28 . . TGTGCCAGCAGAACAAGGAGTCTCAAAAACATTCAGTACTTC CASRTRSLKNIQYF
TRBJ2-3 TRBV2 . . TGTGCCAGAGCCACAGATACGCAGTATTTT CARATDTQYF
TRBJ2-6 TRBV2 few . TGTGCCAGCAGGGCAAGGCCAGGGTCCGGGGCCAACGTCCTGACTTTC CASRARPGSGANVLTF
TRBJ1-2 TRBV19 . . TGTGCCAGTAGCCTCACCGTGGACACTTCAAATGGCTACACCTTC CASSLTVDTSNGYTF
TRBJ1-1 TRBV7-3 . . TGTGCCAGCAGCTTAAACGGCGGTTTGGCCAGGGTGGGCACTGAAGCTTTCTTT CASSLNGGLARVGTEAFF
TRBJ2-3 TRBV7-8 . TRBD1 TGTGCCAGCAGCGGAACCGGGACAGGGTTTTTAGTCACAGATACGCAGTATTTT CASSGTGTGFLVTDTQYF
TRBJ1-1 TRBV28 few . TGTGCCAGCAGTTTTACCTTCGGACTGCCCATGAACACTGAAGCTTTCTTT CASSFTFGLPMNTEAFF
TRBJ2-1 TRBV5-1 . TRBD2 TGCGCCAGCACCCTAAGCGGGAGGACCTACAATGAGCAGTTCTTC CASTLSGRTYNEQFF
TRBJ2-1 TRBV2 . . TGTGCCAGCATCTCAAGAGGAAGGCGCAATGAGCAGTTCTTC CASISRGRRNEQFF
TRBJ2-4 TRBV11-2 . . TGTGCCAGCAGCCCTATTTCCGGACTCCGATGGAACATTCAGTACTTC CASSPISGLRWNIQYF
TRBJ2-7 TRBV7-9 . . TGTGCCAGCAGCTTACATTACTCCCCGCAGTACTTC CASSLHYSPQYF
TRBJ2-7 TRBV30 . . TGTGCCTGGAGTTACGGAGGGAGGGAGCAGTACTTC CAWSYGGREQYF
TRBJ1-2 TRBV10-3 . . TGTGCCATCAGTGTCTCTTCCTCGCAGGCTTGGAAGGGGGATGGCTACACCTTC CAISVSSSQAWKGDGYTF
TRBJ2-7 TRBV10-3 . . TGTGCCATCAGGCCTGGGACACGAGCCTACGAGCAGTACTTC CAIRPGTRAYEQYF
TRBJ1-3 TRBV5-6 . TRBD1 TGTGCCAGCAGTCTCAGGGGGCAAAGTGGAAACACCATATATTTT CASSLRGQSGNTIYF
TRBJ1-3 TRBV2 . . TGTGCCAGCAGTGAAGGCGGATACTCTGGAAACACCATATATTTT CASSEGGYSGNTIYF
TRBJ1-3 TRBV4-1 . TRBD1 TGCGCCAGCAGCCGAGCAGGACAGGGTGGCTCTGGAAACACCATATATTTT CASSRAGQGGSGNTIYF
TRBJ2-2 TRBV10-3 . . TGTGCCATCAGTGCGGGAACCGGGGAGCTGTTTTTT CAISAGTGELFF
TRBJ2-1 TRBV7-9 . TRBD1 TGTGCCAGCAGCTCAGGACAGGGACCCAATGAGCAGTTCTTC CASSSGQGPNEQFF
TRBJ2-1 TRBV25-1 . . TGTGCCAGCAGTGAACAGCGGGCGAACTCCTACAATGAGCAGTTCTTC CASSEQRANSYNEQFF